Listed here are 27 T cell receptor beta chains from one sample, sequenced in a study of shared clonotypes between healthy human individuals. The assay was immunoSEQ multiplex PCR, and TCRdb's table has in-frame clones only and misses some. The table lists 650,000 to 750,000 clones, 55% to 75% of them singletons. The sequenced sample was memory CD4+ T cells sorted from blood. As for subset: CD45RA-negative fraction. The receptors originated from a young woman in good health.

The CDR3 sequence is CASSSKQGAHTIYF. For the CDR3, the DNA is TGTGCCAGCAGCTCCAAACAGGGGGCACACACCATATATTTT. The gene calls are TRBV7-9 and TRBJ1-3; 9 bases are a match to TRBD1. Trimming took 4 bases from V and 8 from J; bases not matched to a gene: 6. CDR1 and CDR2 (germline): SEHNR, FQNEAQ (reference sequence). The CDR3 runs 14 residues. Drawing the rest from reference TRBV7-9 and TRBJ1-3, the complete variable domain is DTGVSQNPRHKITKRGQNVTFRCDPISEHNRLYWYRQTLGQGPEFLTYFQNEAQLEKSRLLSDRFSAERPKGSFSTLEIQRTEQGDSAMYLCASSSKQGAHTIYFGEGSWLTVV.

The DNA for the CDR3 is TGTGCCAGCAGCTTGGGGGACAGGGTCTCAGATACGCAGTATTTT. This encodes CASSLGDRVSDTQYF. V is TRBV5-4 and J is TRBJ2-3; 9 positions match TRBD1. The CDR3 totals 15 residues. CDR1 and CDR2 (germline): SGHNT, YYREEE (reference sequence). The V and J ends lost 0 bases and 4 bases, in that order; junction bases with no gene match: 3.

The chain couples TRBV11-2 to TRBJ2-7; TRBD1 might be the D (6 bases). Between the trimmed V and J ends, which lost 1 base and 3 bases, there was a span of 10 bases. The CDR3 totals 14 residues. Per the germline V gene, CDR1 is SGHAT and CDR2 is FQNNGV. For the CDR3, the DNA is TGTGCCAGCAGCTTAGCTCAGGGGATCTACGAGCAGTACTTC. Protein: CASSLAQGIYEQYF.

The rearrangement joins TRBV29-1 to TRBJ2-5; TRBD2 matches 14 bases. The CDR3 runs 15 residues. Germline lookup yields CDR1 SQVTM and CDR2 ANQGSEA. J gave up 5 bases and V 6 bases, and 8 bases lay outside the gene matches. CDR3 nucleotides: TGCAGCGTCCTGGGACTAGCGGGAGCCGGCGAGACCCAGTACTTC. This translates into CSVLGLAGAGETQYF.

The rearrangement links TRBV5-1 to TRBJ2-7; 10 bases map to TRBD1. The CDR3 spans 15 residues. The junction had 7 bases not matched to a gene; V was cut back by 5 bases and J by 2 bases. Germline lookup yields CDR1 SGHRS and CDR2 YFSETQ. CDR3 region: CASRPPGTGAYEQYF. The CDR3 DNA sequence: TGCGCCAGCAGGCCGCCCGGGACAGGGGCCTACGAGCAGTACTTC.

The V and J genes are TRBV6-4 and TRBJ2-2; D is ambiguous. CDR3 length equals 15 residues. Per the germline V gene, CDR1 is MRHNA and CDR2 is SNTAGT. Trimming took 4 bases from V and 5 from J, leaving 14 bases between them. The CDR3 DNA sequence: TGTGCCAGCAGTGCGTCCTCTGTTACGACCGGGGAGCTGTTTTTT. It translates to CASSASSVTTGELFF.

The CDR3 sequence: CASSIGQGAQPQHF. CDR3 nucleotide sequence: TGTGCCAGTAGTATAGGCCAGGGAGCTCAGCCCCAGCATTTT. The chain recombines TRBV19 with TRBJ1-5; D is possibly TRBD1 (5 bases). Germline V gives CDR1 LNHDA, CDR2 SQIVND (reference sequence). The CDR3 covers 14 residues. V was trimmed by 1 base and J by 6 bases, leaving 10 bases between them. Based on the CDR3 plus reference TRBV19 and TRBJ1-5, the full variable domain is DGGITQSPKYLFRKEGQNVTLSCEQNLNHDAMYWYRQDPGQGLRLIYYSQIVNDFQKGDIAEGYSVSREKKESFPLTVTSAQKNPTAFYLCASSIGQGAQPQHFGDGTRLSIL.

The rearrangement joins TRBV21-1 to TRBJ1-5; the tabulated D call, TRBD1, remains unverified against the DNA. TRBV21-1 is a pseudogene segment. The CDR3 length is 16 residues. The CDR3 sequence is CASSKGLRDSNQPQHF. The CDR3 DNA follows: TGTGCCAGCAGCAAAGGGCTCAGGGATAGCAATCAGCCCCAGCATTTT.

The chain employs TRBV19 and TRBJ2-4, with 7 nucleotides matching TRBD2. V shed 9 bases and J 5 bases; nucleotides not matched to a gene: 13. The V gene's germline CDR1 is LNHDA and CDR2 SQIVND (reference sequence). The CDR3 runs to 15 residues. CDR3 nucleotide sequence: TGTGCCAGCAGCCCTAGCGGTTTTGGGGAAAACATTCAGTACTTC. It translates to CASSPSGFGENIQYF.

This clone occurred many times. This chain connects TRBV9 to TRBJ2-5; perhaps TRBD2 as D (6 bases). The CDR3 is 14 amino acids. V lost 5 bases to trimming and J lost 4 bases, with 15 bases between them. CDR1 and CDR2 from the germline V gene are SGDLS and YYNGEE. The CDR3 DNA sequence: TGTGCCAGCAGTCCCGGGAGTTTTGGAGAGACCCAGTACTTC. Amino acid sequence: CASSPGSFGETQYF.

This sequence joins TRBV5-4 and TRBJ2-3; 13 bases align to TRBD2. Germline V gives CDR1 SGHNT, CDR2 YYREEE (reference sequence). This CDR3 is built from 18 residues. With V trimmed by 2 bases and J by 5 bases, 11 bases remained unmatched. CDR3 coding DNA: TGTGCCAGCAGCTTCTACGGACTAGCGGGAGTATCTGAAGATACGCAGTATTTT. Amino acid sequence: CASSFYGLAGVSEDTQYF.

This sequence joins TRBV25-1 and TRBJ2-7; D ambiguous. V lost 4 bases and J lost 3, with 4 bases in between. There are 11 residues in the CDR3. The germline CDR1 and CDR2 sequences are MGHDK and SYGVNS. CDR3 sequence reads: CASSVVYEQYF. The CDR3 DNA reads as TGTGCCAGCAGTGTTGTCTACGAGCAGTACTTC.

The chain has TRBV30 and TRBJ2-3, with a weak D call TRBD1 (6 bases). Trimming removed 0 bases from V and 6 bases from J, with 13 bases in between. CDR1 is GTSNPN and CDR2 is SVGIG in the germline V gene (reference sequence). The CDR3 has 14 amino acids. The CDR3 region has the DNA TGTGCCTGGAGTGTAGACCAGGGGACGGATACGCAGTATTTT. Translating gives CAWSVDQGTDTQYF.

The chain employs TRBV19 and TRBJ2-1, with D uncertain. The CDR3 is 14 amino acids. V dropped 7 bases and J dropped 1 base, with 11 bases sitting between them. Germline loops: CDR1 LNHDA, CDR2 SQIVND (reference sequence). CDR3 sequence (DNA): TGTGCCAGTAAGGATGCTCCTTCCTACAATGAGCAGTTCTTC. Protein product: CASKDAPSYNEQFF.

This clone was observed many times. This chain connects TRBV4-2 to TRBJ1-3; D remains unclear. This CDR3 spans 17 amino acids. V shed 2 bases and J shed 3 bases, with 17 bases lying between them. Germline values: CDR1 LGHNA, CDR2 YNFKEQ. DNA for the CDR3: TGTGCCAGCAGCCAATCCTTCGACCCCCTTATTGGAAACACCATATATTTT. Translating gives CASSQSFDPLIGNTIYF.

V usage is TRBV29-1 and J usage is TRBJ2-3, with TRBD2 matching 12 bases. The J segment lost 8 bases and the V segment lost 5 bases, leaving 11 bases of the junction unmatched. The CDR3 length is 15 residues. Germline lookup yields CDR1 SQVTM and CDR2 ANQGSEA. CDR3 region: CSVRGLAGSGSTQYF. The CDR3, as DNA: TGCAGCGTTCGTGGACTAGCGGGATCCGGTAGTACGCAGTATTTT.

The chain is built from TRBV30 and TRBJ2-5; possible D gene TRBD2, 5 bases. The J call may be wrong; the DNA end is better matched by TRBJ2-7. Germline V gene sequence: CDR1 GTSNPN, CDR2 SVGIG (reference sequence). The CDR3 contains 12 residues. CDR3 bases: TGTGCCTGGATTACTAGATCCTACGAGCAGTACTTC. Translated, it gives CAWITRSYEQYF.

V gene TRBV7-9 combines with J gene TRBJ2-7, with D tentatively TRBD1 (6 bases). Trimming pared 3 bases from V and 1 base from J, leaving 19 bases between. In germline, CDR1 is SEHNR, CDR2 FQNEAQ (reference sequence). The CDR3 has 17 amino acids. In DNA, the CDR3 is TGTGCCAGCAGCTTCAGGACCAGTCCGGACAGATCCTACGAGCAGTACTTC. Protein: CASSFRTSPDRSYEQYF. The full variable domain, rest sourced from reference TRBV7-9 and TRBJ2-7, is DTGVSQNPRHKITKRGQNVTFRCDPISEHNRLYWYRQTLGQGPEFLTYFQNEAQLEKSRLLSDRFSAERPKGSFSTLEIQRTEQGDSAMYLCASSFRTSPDRSYEQYFGPGTRLTVT.

The V and J genes are TRBV28 and TRBJ2-1, with a weak D call TRBD1 (6 bases). Trimming shortened V by 5 bases and J by 12 bases, and 14 bases separated the two germline ends. Germline values: CDR1 MDHEN, CDR2 SYDVKM. The CDR3 extends over 12 amino acids. The CDR3 nucleotides are TGTGCCAGCAGTACACAGGGTTTGATGCAGTTCTTC. This encodes CASSTQGLMQFF. The full variable domain, completed using reference TRBV28 and TRBJ2-1, is DVKVTQSSRYLVKRTGEKVFLECVQDMDHENMFWYRQDPGLGLRLIYFSYDVKMKEKGDIPEGYSVSREKKERFSLILESASTNQTSMYLCASSTQGLMQFFGPGTRLTVL.

The chain is built from TRBV18 and TRBJ1-3; D gene uncertain. Germline CDR1 KGHSH, CDR2 LQKENI. The CDR3 runs to 15 residues. Trimming shortened V by 4 bases and J by 1 base, and 11 bases separated the two germline ends. CDR3 protein: CASSLNSGSGNTIYF. The CDR3 coding sequence is TGTGCCAGCTCACTTAACAGTGGATCTGGAAACACCATATATTTT.

The V gene is TRBV6-4, the J gene TRBJ1-3, with a possible D match to TRBD1 (5 bases). Per germline, CDR1 MRHNA and CDR2 SNTAGT. CDR3 size: 15 residues. Deletions cut 8 bases from V and 2 bases from J, with 16 bases between. The CDR3 protein is CASPKTVSTGNTIYF. Here the CDR3 DNA reads TGTGCCAGCCCAAAGACAGTTAGTACTGGAAACACCATATATTTT.

The chain has TRBV4-1 and TRBJ2-5; D may be TRBD2 (6 bases). Trimming cost V 0 bases and J 5 bases, with 19 bases left between them. CDR3 length: 17 residues. Looked up from germline, CDR1 is MGHRA and CDR2 is YSYEKL. CDR3 sequence reads: CASSQEFRRGGRETQYF. CDR3 DNA sequence: TGCGCCAGCAGCCAAGAATTTCGGCGGGGAGGCCGGGAGACCCAGTACTTC.

This rearrangement joins TRBV11-2 to TRBJ1-4; D is unresolved. Germline V CDR1 and CDR2: SGHAT, FQNNGV. The CDR3 contains 15 residues. The V end was cut by 4 bases, the J end by 4 bases, with 13 bases between. The CDR3 sequence: CASSSSRGNNEKLFF. The CDR3 bases are TGTGCCAGCAGCTCCTCGCGGGGAAATAATGAAAAACTGTTTTTT.

J is TRBJ2-1 and V is TRBV19; D perhaps matches TRBD2 (6 bases). The CDR3 length is 16 residues. Germline V CDR1 and CDR2: LNHDA, SQIVND (reference sequence). Trimming cost V 8 bases and J 1 base, with 18 bases left between them. The CDR3, as DNA: TGTGCCAGTGCAAAACGGGAGTCGGAGTCCTACAATGAGCAGTTCTTC. Translating it yields CASAKRESESYNEQFF.

CDR3 loop: CASSLGGHNIQYF. As DNA, the CDR3 is TGCGCCAGCAGTCTCGGGGGGCATAACATTCAGTACTTC. This rearrangement joins TRBV23-1 to TRBJ2-4; possibly TRBD2 for D (7 bases). TRBV23-1 is given ORF status, its function remaining uncertain. Deletions cut 4 bases from V and 7 bases from J, with 11 bases between. The CDR3 spans 13 residues.

The CDR3 DNA follows: TGTGCCAGCTCACCGGGGCAGGGGAACGGCTACACCTTC. This sequence encodes CASSPGQGNGYTF. V and J are TRBV18 and TRBJ1-2; possible D gene TRBD1, 6 bases. The CDR3 consists of 13 residues. CDR1 and CDR2 from the germline V gene are KGHSH and LQKENI. The V end lost 3 bases, the J end lost 8 bases, and 13 bases lay between the germline ends.

The J gene is TRBJ2-7, the V gene TRBV10-2; D ambiguous. V was trimmed by 0 bases and J by 8 bases, leaving 8 bases between them. Per the germline V gene, CDR1 is WSHSY and CDR2 is SAAADI. The CDR3 is 12 residues long. The CDR3 loop reads CASSESLRQQYF. CDR3 coding DNA: TGCGCCAGCAGTGAGTCGTTGAGACAGCAGTACTTC.